This is a list of T cell receptor beta chains from one sample in a study of blood T cell repertoires in COVID-19. The data were produced by immunoSEQ multiplex PCR, yet TCRdb's version contains in-frame clones alone and is incomplete. The table has approximately 100,000 clones, 84% seen once. Material for sequencing was peripheral blood. The receptor source for this set is a human donor in a cohort sampled during active COVID-19. CDR3s include the opening cysteine and the closing phenylalanine or tryptophan. D genes are given only for firm matches. Where a row states a size, it is once, few, many or the class of an expanded clone; other rows omit it.

abundance | j_gene | d_gene | v_gene | len | CDR3nt | CDR3aa
- | TRBJ1-1 | - | TRBV10-3 | 13 | TGTGCCATCAGTGAGTCGAGGGGGGGCGAAGCTTTCTTT | CAISESRGGEAFF
once | TRBJ2-1 | TRBD2 | TRBV18 | 16 | TGTGCCAGCTCACCCTCGACTAGCGGGGCTTACAATGAGCAGTTCTTC | CASSPSTSGAYNEQFF
- | TRBJ2-7 | - | TRBV6-6 | 16 | TGTGCCAGCAGTTACTCTTTTAGGGGCCTCTCCTACGAGCAGTACTTC | CASSYSFRGLSYEQYF
- | TRBJ1-1 | TRBD1 | TRBV28 | 16 | TGTGCCAGCAGTCTAACGCGGACAGGGTTGGGCACTGAAGCTTTCTTT | CASSLTRTGLGTEAFF
- | TRBJ1-2 | TRBD1 | TRBV7-3 | 14 | TGTGCCAGCAGCGAAGCTCAGGGGGTTTATGGCTACACCTTC | CASSEAQGVYGYTF
- | TRBJ1-6 | TRBD1 | TRBV27 | 17 | TGTGCCAGCAAAGAGGGGGACAGGGGGATCTATAATTCACCCCTCCACTTT | CASKEGDRGIYNSPLHF
- | TRBJ1-1 | - | TRBV7-2 | 15 | TGTGCCAGCAGCTTAGGTGGGCAGCTGAACACTGAAGCTTTCTTT | CASSLGGQLNTEAFF
- | TRBJ2-1 | - | TRBV19 | 16 | TGTGCCAGTAGTGAGACAGGGAGGTATCAAGGGGATGAGCAGTTCTTC | CASSETGRYQGDEQFF
- | TRBJ2-3 | TRBD2 | TRBV5-1 | 18 | TGCGCCAGCAGCCCCGGACTAGCGGGGGGGCCTAGCACAGATACGCAGTATTTT | CASSPGLAGGPSTDTQYF
- | TRBJ1-4 | TRBD1 | TRBV2 | 14 | TGTGCCAGCAGCTTTGGACAGGGGCCTGTCAAACTGTTTTTT | CASSFGQGPVKLFF
- | TRBJ1-5 | - | TRBV7-8 | 15 | TGTGCCAGCAGCAAAGACAGATTTAGCAATCAGCCCCAGCATTTT | CASSKDRFSNQPQHF
- | TRBJ2-7 | - | TRBV9 | 12 | TGTGCCAGCAGCGTAGATACGGGGGAGCAGTACTTC | CASSVDTGEQYF
- | TRBJ2-2 | - | TRBV5-4 | 15 | TGTGCCAGCAGCTTGGCCGGGGTCGAAAACGGGGAGCTGTTTTTT | CASSLAGVENGELFF
- | TRBJ2-7 | - | TRBV2 | 12 | TGTGCCGGAGGGGGAGGGGCCTACGAGCAGTACTTC | CAGGGGAYEQYF
- | TRBJ1-1 | - | TRBV6-6 | 15 | TGTGCCAGCAGTTACTCGGGGCAGGGGTTTGGTGAAGCTTTCTTT | CASSYSGQGFGEAFF
- | TRBJ1-6 | TRBD1 | TRBV30 | 16 | TGTGCCTGGCGGGGACAGGGGTTATCTTATAATTCACCCCTCCACTTT | CAWRGQGLSYNSPLHF
- | TRBJ1-1 | - | TRBV9 | 14 | TGTGCCAGCAGCCAAAACCAGGGCCTCACTGAAGCTTTCTTT | CASSQNQGLTEAFF
- | TRBJ1-6 | - | TRBV12-3/TRBV12-4 | 12 | TGTGCCAGCAGTCACAAGAATTCACCCCTCCACTTT | CASSHKNSPLHF
- | TRBJ1-2 | TRBD1 | TRBV2 | 15 | TGTGCCAGCAGTCTCCTCGACAGGGCCCTTGGGGGCTACACCTTC | CASSLLDRALGGYTF
few | TRBJ2-7 | TRBD1 | TRBV7-7 | 15 | TGTGCTAGCAGCTTAGAGTCAGGGGGCCTACACGAGCAGTACTTC | CASSLESGGLHEQYF
medium-sized | TRBJ1-2 | TRBD1 | TRBV5-1 | 14 | TGCGCCAGCAGCCCAGGGGGCGCTTTGTATGGCTACACCTTC | CASSPGGALYGYTF
- | TRBJ2-1 | TRBD1 | TRBV11-2 | 13 | TGTGCCAGCAGCCCGGACAGGGTGAATGGGCAGTTCTTC | CASSPDRVNGQFF
- | TRBJ1-2 | TRBD1 | TRBV7-2 | 15 | TGTGCCAGCAGCTTACGGACAGGGCCCTCCTATGGCTACACCTTC | CASSLRTGPSYGYTF
- | TRBJ1-1 | TRBD1 | TRBV3-1/TRBV3-2 | 16 | TGTGCCAGCAGCCAAGGGGACAGGGGGCCGGGCACTGAAGCTTTCTTT | CASSQGDRGPGTEAFF
- | TRBJ1-1 | - | TRBV3-1/TRBV3-2 | 14 | TGTGCCAGCAGCAGAGCTGGTGGGAACACTGAAGCTTTCTTT | CASSRAGGNTEAFF
- | TRBJ2-7 | - | TRBV4-1 | 15 | TGCGCCAGCAGCCAAGACCAGGTCCGCTCCTACGAGCAGTACTTC | CASSQDQVRSYEQYF
- | TRBJ2-7 | TRBD1 | TRBV3-1/TRBV3-2 | 15 | TGTGCCAGCAGCCAAGGGGTGACAGGGAGCTACGAGCAGTACTTC | CASSQGVTGSYEQYF
- | TRBJ1-3 | TRBD1 | TRBV5-6 | 15 | TGTGCCAGCAGCTTGGGCAGGGGGCCTGGAAACACCATATATTTT | CASSLGRGPGNTIYF
- | TRBJ1-6 | - | TRBV7-8 | 15 | TGTGCCAGCAGCCCCCGGGGAGGGGGTAATTCACCCCTCCACTTT | CASSPRGGGNSPLHF
- | TRBJ1-1 | - | TRBV6-5 | 15 | TGTGCCAGCACGTCCCGGGACATAGGGTTTGGTGAAGCTTTCTTT | CASTSRDIGFGEAFF
once | TRBJ2-7 | - | TRBV5-1 | 13 | TGCGCCAGCAGCGGAACAGGGAAGGAGGAGCAGTACTTC | CASSGTGKEEQYF
- | TRBJ1-1 | - | TRBV10-3 | 16 | TGTGCCATCAGTGACCCGGTAGAGAATGGGAACACTGAAGCTTTCTTT | CAISDPVENGNTEAFF
once | TRBJ1-2 | TRBD1 | TRBV12-3/TRBV12-4 | 13 | TGTGCCAGCAGCTCGACAGGGAGGTTTGGCTACACCTTC | CASSSTGRFGYTF
- | TRBJ1-2 | - | TRBV6-6 | 15 | TGTGCCAGCGGAAATGTTGATAGGGGCGACTATGGCTACACCTTC | CASGNVDRGDYGYTF
medium-sized | TRBJ1-1 | TRBD1 | TRBV6-5 | 13 | TGTGCCAGCAAAGACAGGGAGGCTGCTGAAGCTTTCTTT | CASKDREAAEAFF
- | TRBJ2-5 | - | TRBV30 | 15 | TGTGCCTGGACTACTGGGAGAGGGAGTCAAGAGACCCAGTACTTC | CAWTTGRGSQETQYF
few | TRBJ2-1 | - | TRBV2 | 12 | TGTGCCAGCAGTGAACTCTACAATGAGCAGTTCTTC | CASSELYNEQFF
- | TRBJ2-2 | - | TRBV4-3 | 15 | TGCGCCAGCAGCCAGGGAGGACCTACCACCGGGGAGCTGTTTTTT | CASSQGGPTTGELFF
- | TRBJ2-1 | TRBD2 | TRBV5-4 | 13 | TGTGCCAGCAGCTTGGAGGGACTAGCGGGCCAGTTCTTC | CASSLEGLAGQFF
- | TRBJ2-1 | - | TRBV7-8 | 15 | TGTGCCAGCAGCCTAGTGGGTCGGACAAGGGGTGAGCAGTTCTTC | CASSLVGRTRGEQFF
- | TRBJ1-6 | - | TRBV18 | 14 | TGTGCCAGCTCCCCGGGAGGGGAAGATTCACCCCTCCACTTT | CASSPGGEDSPLHF
- | TRBJ1-4 | - | TRBV3-1/TRBV3-2 | 11 | TGTGCCAGCAGCCGAACCGAGGAACTGTTTTTT | CASSRTEELFF
- | TRBJ2-3 | - | TRBV2 | 12 | TGTGCCAGCAGTCTAGTTACAGATACGCAGTATTTT | CASSLVTDTQYF
- | TRBJ1-2 | - | TRBV7-8 | 15 | TGTGCCAGCAGCTGGGGGACGGGGGGCGCATATGGCTACACCTTC | CASSWGTGGAYGYTF
- | TRBJ2-7 | TRBD1 | TRBV24-1 | 12 | TGTGCCACCGAGGGACAGGCGGGCGAGCAGTACTTC | CATEGQAGEQYF
- | TRBJ2-3 | - | TRBV19 | 15 | TGTGCCAGTAGTGGCGGGCAGGGGCGGGGGGATACGCAGTATTTT | CASSGGQGRGDTQYF
- | TRBJ2-1 | - | TRBV4-3 | 15 | TGCGCCAGCAGCCAAGTAGCGGTTGCTCGTGATGAGCAGTTCTTC | CASSQVAVARDEQFF
- | TRBJ1-2 | TRBD1 | TRBV5-1 | 16 | TGCGCCAGCAGCCCGGACAGGGGGAACTCCCTCTATGGCTACACCTTC | CASSPDRGNSLYGYTF
- | TRBJ1-2 | TRBD1 | TRBV11-2 | 17 | TGTGCCAGCAGCCCTTCTGCCGGGACAGGGGTTAACTATGGCTACACCTTC | CASSPSAGTGVNYGYTF
- | TRBJ1-4 | TRBD1 | TRBV9 | 15 | TGTGCCAGCAGCATAGACAGGGGTTTAAATGAAAAACTGTTTTTT | CASSIDRGLNEKLFF
- | TRBJ2-3 | TRBD1 | TRBV5-1 | 14 | TGCGCCAGCAGTAACAGGGGGGACCCAGATACGCAGTATTTT | CASSNRGDPDTQYF
- | TRBJ1-3 | TRBD1 | TRBV5-1 | 17 | TGCGCCAGCAGCTCAACCGGGACAGCCAGCTCTGGAAACACCATATATTTT | CASSSTGTASSGNTIYF
- | TRBJ2-5 | - | TRBV5-1 | 15 | TGCGCCAGCAGCTTGGCGCGGGCCCTCCAAGAGACCCAGTACTTC | CASSLARALQETQYF